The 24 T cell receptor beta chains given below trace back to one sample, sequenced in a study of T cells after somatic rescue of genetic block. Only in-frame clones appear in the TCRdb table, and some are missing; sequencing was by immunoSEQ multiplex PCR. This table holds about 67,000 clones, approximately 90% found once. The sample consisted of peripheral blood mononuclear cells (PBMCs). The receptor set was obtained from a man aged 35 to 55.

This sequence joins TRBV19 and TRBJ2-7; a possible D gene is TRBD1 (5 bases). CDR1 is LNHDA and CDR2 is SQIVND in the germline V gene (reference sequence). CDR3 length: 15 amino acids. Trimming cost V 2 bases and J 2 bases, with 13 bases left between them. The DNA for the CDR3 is TGTGCCAGTAGTATACTGACAGTGCCGCCCTACGAGCAGTACTTC. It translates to CASSILTVPPYEQYF.

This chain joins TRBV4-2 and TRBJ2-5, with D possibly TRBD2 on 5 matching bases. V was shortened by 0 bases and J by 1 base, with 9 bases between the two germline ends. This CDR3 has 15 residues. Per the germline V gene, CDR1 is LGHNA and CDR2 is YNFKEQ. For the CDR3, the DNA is TGTGCCAGCAGCCAAGAGAGCGGAGGCCAAGAGACCCAGTACTTC. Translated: CASSQESGGQETQYF.

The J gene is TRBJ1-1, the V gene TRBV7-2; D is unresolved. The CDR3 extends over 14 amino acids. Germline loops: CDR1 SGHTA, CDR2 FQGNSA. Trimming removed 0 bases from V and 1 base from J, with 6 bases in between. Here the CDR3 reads CASSLARANTEAFF. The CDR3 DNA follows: TGTGCCAGCAGCTTAGCTCGGGCGAACACTGAAGCTTTCTTT.

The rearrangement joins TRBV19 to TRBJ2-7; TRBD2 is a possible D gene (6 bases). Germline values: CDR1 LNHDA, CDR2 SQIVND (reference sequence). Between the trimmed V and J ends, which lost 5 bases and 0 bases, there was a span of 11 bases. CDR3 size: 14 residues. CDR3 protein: CASSAAGSSYEQYF. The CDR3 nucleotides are TGTGCCAGTAGTGCTGCCGGGAGCTCCTACGAGCAGTACTTC.

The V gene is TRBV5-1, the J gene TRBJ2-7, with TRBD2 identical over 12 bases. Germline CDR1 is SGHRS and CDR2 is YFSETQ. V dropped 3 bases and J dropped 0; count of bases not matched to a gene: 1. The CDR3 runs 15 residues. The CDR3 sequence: CASSWTSGASYEQYF. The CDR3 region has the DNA TGCGCCAGCAGCTGGACTAGCGGGGCCTCCTACGAGCAGTACTTC.

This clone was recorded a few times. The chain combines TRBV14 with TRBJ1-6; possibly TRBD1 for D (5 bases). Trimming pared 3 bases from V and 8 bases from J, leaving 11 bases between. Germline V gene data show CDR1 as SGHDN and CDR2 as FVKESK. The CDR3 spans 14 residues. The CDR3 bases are TGTGCCAGCAGCCATACGGGGGTGGATTCACCCCTCCACTTT. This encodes CASSHTGVDSPLHF.

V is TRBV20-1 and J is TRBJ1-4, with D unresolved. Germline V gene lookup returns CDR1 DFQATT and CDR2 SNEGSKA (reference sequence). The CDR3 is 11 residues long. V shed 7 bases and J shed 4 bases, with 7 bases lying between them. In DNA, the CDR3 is TGCAGTGGTAGCAGTAATGAAAAACTGTTTTTT. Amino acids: CSGSSNEKLFF.

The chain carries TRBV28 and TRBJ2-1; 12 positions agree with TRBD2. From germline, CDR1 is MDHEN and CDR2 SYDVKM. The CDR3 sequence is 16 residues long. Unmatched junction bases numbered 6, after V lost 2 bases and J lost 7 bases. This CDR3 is CASSLLAGGPRNEQFF. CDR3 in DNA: TGTGCCAGCAGTTTACTAGCGGGAGGGCCTCGTAATGAGCAGTTCTTC.

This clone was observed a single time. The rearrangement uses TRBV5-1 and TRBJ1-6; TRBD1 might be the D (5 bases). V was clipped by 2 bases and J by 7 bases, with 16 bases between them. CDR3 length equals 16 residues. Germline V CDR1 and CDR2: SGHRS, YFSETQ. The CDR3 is CASSLGQAGLNSPLHF. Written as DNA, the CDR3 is TGCGCCAGCAGCTTAGGGCAGGCGGGACTCAATTCACCCCTCCACTTT.

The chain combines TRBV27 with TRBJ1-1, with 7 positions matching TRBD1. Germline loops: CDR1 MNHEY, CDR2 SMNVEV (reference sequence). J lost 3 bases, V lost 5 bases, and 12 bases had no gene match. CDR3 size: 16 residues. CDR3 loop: CASSPRQGGKDTEAFF. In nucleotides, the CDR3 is TGTGCCAGCAGTCCCCGACAGGGAGGAAAGGACACTGAAGCTTTCTTT.

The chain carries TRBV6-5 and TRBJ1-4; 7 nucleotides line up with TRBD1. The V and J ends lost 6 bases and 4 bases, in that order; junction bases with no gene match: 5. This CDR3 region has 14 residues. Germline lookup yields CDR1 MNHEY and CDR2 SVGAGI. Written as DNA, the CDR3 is TGTGCCAGCAGGCAGGGACAGAATAATGAAAAACTGTTTTTT. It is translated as CASRQGQNNEKLFF.

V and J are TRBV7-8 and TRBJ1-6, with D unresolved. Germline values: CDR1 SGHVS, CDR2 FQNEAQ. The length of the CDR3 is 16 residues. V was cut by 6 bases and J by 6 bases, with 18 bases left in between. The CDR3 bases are TGTGCCAGCAGTCGTGGAGTGAGACAAATTAATTCACCCCTCCACTTT. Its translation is CASSRGVRQINSPLHF.

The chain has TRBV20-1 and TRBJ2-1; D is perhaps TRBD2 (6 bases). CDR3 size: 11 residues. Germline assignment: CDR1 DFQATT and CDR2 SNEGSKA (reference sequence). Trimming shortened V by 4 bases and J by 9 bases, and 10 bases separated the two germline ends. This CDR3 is CSAIWGVEQFF. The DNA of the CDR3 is TGCAGTGCTATATGGGGGGTTGAGCAGTTCTTC.

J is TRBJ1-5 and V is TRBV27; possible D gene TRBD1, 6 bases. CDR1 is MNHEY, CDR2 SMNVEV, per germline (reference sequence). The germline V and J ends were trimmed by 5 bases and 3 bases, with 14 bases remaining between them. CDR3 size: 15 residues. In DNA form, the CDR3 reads TGTGCCAGCAGTAAATCAGGGGCTAACAATCAGCCCCAGCATTTT. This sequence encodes CASSKSGANNQPQHF.

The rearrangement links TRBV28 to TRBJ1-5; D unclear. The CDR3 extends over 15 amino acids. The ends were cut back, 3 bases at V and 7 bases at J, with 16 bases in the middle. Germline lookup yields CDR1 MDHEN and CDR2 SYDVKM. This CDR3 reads CASSFETLGVQPQHF. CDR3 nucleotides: TGTGCCAGCAGTTTCGAGACCCTCGGCGTCCAGCCCCAGCATTTT.

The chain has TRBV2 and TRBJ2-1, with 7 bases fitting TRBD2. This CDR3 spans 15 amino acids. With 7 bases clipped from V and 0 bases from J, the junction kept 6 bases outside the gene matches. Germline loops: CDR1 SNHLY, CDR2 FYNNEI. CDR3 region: CASTIGGSSYNEQFF. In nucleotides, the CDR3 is TGTGCCAGCACCATCGGGGGGAGCTCCTACAATGAGCAGTTCTTC.

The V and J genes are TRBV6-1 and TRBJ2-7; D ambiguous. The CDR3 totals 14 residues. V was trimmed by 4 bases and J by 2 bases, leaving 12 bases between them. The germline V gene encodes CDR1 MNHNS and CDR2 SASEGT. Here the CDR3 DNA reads TGTGCCAGCAGTGCTGCCCTTACCACCTACGAGCAGTACTTC. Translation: CASSAALTTYEQYF.

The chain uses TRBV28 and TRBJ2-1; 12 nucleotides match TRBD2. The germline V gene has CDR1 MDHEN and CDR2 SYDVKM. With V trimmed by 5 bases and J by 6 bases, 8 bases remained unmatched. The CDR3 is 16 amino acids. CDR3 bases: TGTGCCAGCAGTCCCGGACTAGCGGGATCTCCCAATGAGCAGTTCTTC. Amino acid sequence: CASSPGLAGSPNEQFF.

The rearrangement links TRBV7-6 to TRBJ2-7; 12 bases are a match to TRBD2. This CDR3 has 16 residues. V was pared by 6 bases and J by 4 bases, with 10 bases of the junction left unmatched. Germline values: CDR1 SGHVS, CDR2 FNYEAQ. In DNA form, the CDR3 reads TGTGCCAGCAGTCGAACACTAGCGGGGGGCGCTTACGAGCAGTACTTC. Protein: CASSRTLAGGAYEQYF.

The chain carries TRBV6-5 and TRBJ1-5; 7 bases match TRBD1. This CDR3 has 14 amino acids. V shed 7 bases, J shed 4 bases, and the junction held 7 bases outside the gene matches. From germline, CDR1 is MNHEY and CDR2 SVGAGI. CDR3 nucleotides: TGTGCCAGCACCCTATACAGGGGAAATCAGCCCCAGCATTTT. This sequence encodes CASTLYRGNQPQHF.

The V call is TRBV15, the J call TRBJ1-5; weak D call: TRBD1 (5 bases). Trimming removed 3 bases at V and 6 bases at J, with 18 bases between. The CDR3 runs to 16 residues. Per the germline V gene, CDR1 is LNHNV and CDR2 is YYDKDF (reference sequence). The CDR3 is CATSSGRDRGIQPQHF. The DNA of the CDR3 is TGTGCCACCAGCAGCGGCCGGGACCGAGGCATTCAGCCCCAGCATTTT.

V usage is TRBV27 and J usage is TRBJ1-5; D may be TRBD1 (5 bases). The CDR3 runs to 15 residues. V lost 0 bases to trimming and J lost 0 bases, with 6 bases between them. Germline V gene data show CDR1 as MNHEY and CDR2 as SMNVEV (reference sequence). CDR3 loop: CASSLSTASNQPQHF. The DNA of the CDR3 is TGTGCCAGCAGTTTATCGACAGCTAGCAATCAGCCCCAGCATTTT.

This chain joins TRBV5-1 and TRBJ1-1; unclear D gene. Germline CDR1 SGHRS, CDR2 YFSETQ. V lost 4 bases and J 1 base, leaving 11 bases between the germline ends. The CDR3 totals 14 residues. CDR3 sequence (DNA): TGCGCCAGCAGCCGTGGCGCGGGGAACACTGAAGCTTTCTTT. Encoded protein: CASSRGAGNTEAFF.

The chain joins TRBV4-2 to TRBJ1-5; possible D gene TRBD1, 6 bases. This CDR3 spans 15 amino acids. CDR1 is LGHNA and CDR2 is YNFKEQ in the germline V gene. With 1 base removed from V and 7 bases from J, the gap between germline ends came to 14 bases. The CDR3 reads CASSQVQGRRQPQHF. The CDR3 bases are TGTGCCAGCAGCCAAGTCCAGGGGAGACGGCAGCCCCAGCATTTT.